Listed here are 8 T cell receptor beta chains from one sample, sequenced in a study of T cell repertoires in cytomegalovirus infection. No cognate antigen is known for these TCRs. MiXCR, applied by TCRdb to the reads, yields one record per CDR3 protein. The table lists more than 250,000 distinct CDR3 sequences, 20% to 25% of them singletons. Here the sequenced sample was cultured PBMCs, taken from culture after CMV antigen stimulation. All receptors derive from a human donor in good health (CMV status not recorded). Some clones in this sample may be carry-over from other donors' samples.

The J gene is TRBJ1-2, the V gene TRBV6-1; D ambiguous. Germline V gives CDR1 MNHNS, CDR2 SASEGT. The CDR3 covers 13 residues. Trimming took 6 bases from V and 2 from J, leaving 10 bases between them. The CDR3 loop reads CASSKTPNYGYTF. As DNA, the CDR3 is TGTGCCAGCAGCAAGACTCCGAACTATGGCTACACCTTC.

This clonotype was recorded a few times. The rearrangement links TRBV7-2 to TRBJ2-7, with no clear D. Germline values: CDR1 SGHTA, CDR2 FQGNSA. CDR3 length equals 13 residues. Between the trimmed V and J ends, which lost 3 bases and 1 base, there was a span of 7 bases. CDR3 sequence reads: CASSLTPSYEQYF. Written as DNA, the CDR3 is TGTGCCAGCAGCTTGACCCCATCCTACGAGCAGTACTTC.

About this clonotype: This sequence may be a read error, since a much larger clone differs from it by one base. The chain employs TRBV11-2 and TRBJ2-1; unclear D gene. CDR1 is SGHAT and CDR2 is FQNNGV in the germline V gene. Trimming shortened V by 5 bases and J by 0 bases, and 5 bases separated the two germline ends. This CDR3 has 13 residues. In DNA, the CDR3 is TGTGCCAGCAGCCGGCCCTCCTACAATGAGCAGTTCTTC. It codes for CASSRPSYNEQFF.

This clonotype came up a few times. The CDR3 loop is CASSDQGATGNEQFF. The DNA of the CDR3 is TGTGCCAGCAGTGACCAGGGGGCAACGGGCAATGAGCAGTTCTTC. J is TRBJ2-1 and V is TRBV6-1, with 8 nucleotides matching TRBD1. V dropped 3 bases and J dropped 6; count of bases not matched to a gene: 7. The CDR3 has 15 amino acids. CDR1 is MNHNS and CDR2 is SASEGT in the germline V gene.

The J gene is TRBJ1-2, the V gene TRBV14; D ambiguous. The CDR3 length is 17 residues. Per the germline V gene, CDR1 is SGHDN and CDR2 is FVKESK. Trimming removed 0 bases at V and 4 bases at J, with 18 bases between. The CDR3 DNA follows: TGTGCCAGCAGCCAAGATCTTAGCTCGACGCATAGCTATGGCTACACCTTC. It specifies CASSQDLSSTHSYGYTF.

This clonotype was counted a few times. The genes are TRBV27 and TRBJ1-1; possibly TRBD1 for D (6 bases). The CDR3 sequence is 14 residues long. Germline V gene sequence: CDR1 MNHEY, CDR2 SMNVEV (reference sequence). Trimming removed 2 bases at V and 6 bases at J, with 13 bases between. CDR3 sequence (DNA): TGTGCCAGCAGTTTAACGGGGGCTGACGCTGAAGCTTTCTTT. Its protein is CASSLTGADAEAFF.

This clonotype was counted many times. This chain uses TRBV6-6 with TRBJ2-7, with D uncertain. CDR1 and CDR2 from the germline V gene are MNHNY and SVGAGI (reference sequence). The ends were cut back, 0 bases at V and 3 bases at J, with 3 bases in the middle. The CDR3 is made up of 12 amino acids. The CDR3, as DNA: TGTGCCAGCAGTTACTCCAGCTACGAGCAGTACTTC. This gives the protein CASSYSSYEQYF.

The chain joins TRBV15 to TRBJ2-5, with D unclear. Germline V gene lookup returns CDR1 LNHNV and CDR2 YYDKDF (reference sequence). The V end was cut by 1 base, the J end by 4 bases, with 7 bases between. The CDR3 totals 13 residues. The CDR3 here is CATSRGNRETQYF. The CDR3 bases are TGTGCCACCAGCAGAGGGAATCGAGAGACCCAGTACTTC.